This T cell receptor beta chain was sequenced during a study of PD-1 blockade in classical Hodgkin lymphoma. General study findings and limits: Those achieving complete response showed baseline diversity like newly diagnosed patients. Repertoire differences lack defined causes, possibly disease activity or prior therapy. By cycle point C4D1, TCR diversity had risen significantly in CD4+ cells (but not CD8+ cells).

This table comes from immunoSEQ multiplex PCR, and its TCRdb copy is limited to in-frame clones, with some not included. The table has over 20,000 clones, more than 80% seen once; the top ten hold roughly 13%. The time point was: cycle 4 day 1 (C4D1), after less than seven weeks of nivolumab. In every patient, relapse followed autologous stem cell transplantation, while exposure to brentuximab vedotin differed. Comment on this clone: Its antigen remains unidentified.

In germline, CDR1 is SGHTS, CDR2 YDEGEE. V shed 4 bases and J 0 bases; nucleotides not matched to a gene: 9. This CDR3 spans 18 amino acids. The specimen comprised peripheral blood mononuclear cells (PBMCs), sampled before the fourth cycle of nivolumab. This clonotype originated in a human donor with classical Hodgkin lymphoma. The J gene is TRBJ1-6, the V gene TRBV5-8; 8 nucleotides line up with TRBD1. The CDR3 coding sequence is TGTGCCAGCAGCCGCGACAGGGGACGGGGCTCCTATAATTCACCCCTCCACTTT. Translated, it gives CASSRDRGRGSYNSPLHF.